The TCR beta chain described here comes from a study of CD8+ T cells in alopecia areata. Overall study: The drug, oral tofacitinib, was given to treated patients at 5 to 10 mg twice daily. Whole-study results and caveats: In blood and scalp, many expanded lesional clones persisted during tofacitinib. Expanded CD8+ clones among the top 100, as well as scalp clonality, were significantly decreased by tofacitinib.

The CDR3 is 15 residues long. Germline values: CDR1 SGHTA, CDR2 FQGNSA. Trimming took 3 bases from V and 0 from J, leaving 9 bases between them. With respect to this clone: Its target is unknown.

RNA was extracted and reverse transcribed into cDNA as the sequencing template. TCRdb's copy holds only in-frame clones and misses some; the assay was immunoSEQ multiplex PCR. The sample has about 300,000 clones; 58% are singletons. Specified treatment: oral pan-JAK inhibitor, 5-10 mg twice daily. Alopecia areata patients provided lesional scalp punch biopsies and peripheral blood, both collected for the study. This chain joins TRBV7-2 and TRBJ1-5; D gene ambiguous. This TCR was recovered from a human donor with alopecia areata. The sample in question was CD4+ T cells sorted from blood, obtained at week 24, from a patient treated with tofacitinib. The CDR3 spells CASSLGHSSNQPQHF. Written as DNA, the CDR3 is TGTGCCAGCAGCTTGGGTCACTCTAGCAATCAGCCCCAGCATTTT.